Shown below are 20 T cell receptor beta chains from a single sample sequenced in a study of PD-1 blockade in classical Hodgkin lymphoma. Sequenced by immunoSEQ multiplex PCR; TCRdb stores in-frame clones only, minus some. Of about 33,000 clones listed, approximately 67% were seen once; the top ten hold 3.9%. Time point indicated: cycle 4 day 1 (C4D1), after 5 to 7 weeks of nivolumab. Exposure to brentuximab vedotin varied, and each patient had relapsed following autologous stem cell transplantation. The source material was peripheral blood mononuclear cells (PBMCs), sampled before the fourth cycle of nivolumab. All receptors derive from a human donor with classical Hodgkin lymphoma.

This clone is medium-sized by share. The V and J genes are TRBV28 and TRBJ2-5; 9 bases match TRBD2. CDR1 MDHEN and CDR2 SYDVKM come from the germline V gene. Losses at the gene ends were 7 bases for V and 9 bases for J; bases not matched to a gene: 12. There are 14 residues in the CDR3. CDR3 sequence (DNA): TGTGCCAGCATTTTGACTAGCGGTGCGGGGGCCCAGTACTTC. This gives the protein CASILTSGAGAQYF.

The chain combines TRBV6-6 with TRBJ2-2; TRBD1 matches 8 bases. Per the germline V gene, CDR1 is MNHNY and CDR2 is SVGAGI (reference sequence). This CDR3 is built from 15 residues. J lost 4 bases, V lost 7 bases, and 8 bases had no gene match. This CDR3 reads CASTLGQGITGELFF. The CDR3 coding sequence is TGTGCCAGCACCCTAGGACAGGGAATCACCGGGGAGCTGTTTTTT.

The V gene is TRBV28, the J gene TRBJ2-2; 8 positions match TRBD2. The CDR3 is made up of 17 amino acids. J lost 3 bases, V lost 2 bases, and 8 bases had no gene match. Germline V gene lookup returns CDR1 MDHEN and CDR2 SYDVKM. CDR3 DNA sequence: TGTGCCAGCAGTTTACCCCCGGGGGGGGTGGACACCGGGGAGCTGTTTTTT. Protein product: CASSLPPGGVDTGELFF.

The CDR3 is CASSQGPPAAMNTEAFF. In DNA form, the CDR3 reads TGCGCCAGCAGCCAAGGGCCCCCGGCCGCAATGAACACTGAAGCTTTCTTT. The chain uses TRBV4-1 and TRBJ1-1; no definite D call. CDR3 length: 17 residues. The germline gives CDR1 MGHRA, CDR2 YSYEKL. Trimming cost V 1 base and J 0 bases, with 15 bases left between them.

The chain joins TRBV19 to TRBJ2-1; no reliable D call. V shed 4 bases and J shed 4 bases, with 8 bases lying between them. Germline lookup yields CDR1 LNHDA and CDR2 SQIVND (reference sequence). The CDR3 contains 13 residues. The CDR3 DNA follows: TGTGCCAGTAGTACTACAACTTACAATGAGCAGTTCTTC. Protein: CASSTTTYNEQFF.

The chain carries TRBV9 and TRBJ2-1; 13 nucleotides agree with TRBD2. The CDR3 runs to 18 residues. Germline loops: CDR1 SGDLS, CDR2 YYNGEE. V lost 3 bases and J lost 3; bases outside the gene matches: 9. The CDR3 is CASSDGTSGTRDYNEQFF. The CDR3 nucleotides read TGTGCCAGCAGCGATGGGACTAGCGGGACTCGAGACTACAATGAGCAGTTCTTC.

The rearrangement uses TRBV19 and TRBJ2-2; 9 positions match TRBD1. Per the germline V gene, CDR1 is LNHDA and CDR2 is SQIVND (reference sequence). V was clipped by 6 bases and J by 4 bases; unmatched bases: 9. The CDR3 runs 16 residues. The CDR3 loop is CASSPGQGGITGELFF. CDR3 DNA: TGTGCCAGTAGCCCGGGACAGGGAGGAATCACCGGGGAGCTGTTTTTT.

V is TRBV14 and J is TRBJ2-1; D possibly corresponds to TRBD1 (5 bases). This CDR3 is built from 13 residues. Germline V CDR1 and CDR2: SGHDN, FVKESK. Trimming stripped 8 bases from V and 7 bases from J, with 15 bases between. The CDR3 region is CASGASMVNEQFF. DNA for the CDR3: TGTGCCAGCGGGGCTTCGATGGTGAATGAGCAGTTCTTC.

As for this clone: One junction end does not reproduce the germline sequence, and a read error may be involved. The gene calls are TRBV6-4 and TRBJ2-4; D is uncertain. The CDR3 is 10 amino acids. Germline CDR1 is MRHNA and CDR2 is SNTAGT. DNA for the CDR3: TGTGCCAGCAGTGACTCGATTCTGGACTTC. This gives the protein CASSDSILDF.

The V call is TRBV5-6, the J call TRBJ1-1; D might be TRBD1 (5 bases). The CDR3 loop spans 12 amino acids. Trimming left V 1 base short and J 8 bases short, with 9 bases between. Germline V gives CDR1 SGHDT, CDR2 YYEEEE. The CDR3 loop is CASSLTGAEAFF. CDR3 in DNA: TGTGCCAGCAGCTTGACAGGAGCCGAAGCTTTCTTT.

This clone is termed medium-sized. The V and J genes are TRBV18 and TRBJ1-1; 9 positions agree with TRBD1. This CDR3 region has 15 residues. V was pared by 4 bases and J by 4 bases, with 7 bases of the junction left unmatched. Germline CDR1 and CDR2: KGHSH and LQKENI. The CDR3 DNA follows: TGTGCCAGCTCACTTGGGGACAGGGAGACCACTGAAGCTTTCTTT. It translates to CASSLGDRETTEAFF.

This CDR3 is CASSLDLEQFF. The CDR3 nucleotides read TGTGCCAGCAGCCTTGACTTGGAGCAGTTCTTC. The chain recombines TRBV6-6 with TRBJ2-1; D is ambiguous. The CDR3 runs 11 residues. Between the trimmed V and J ends, which lost 6 bases and 10 bases, there was a span of 10 bases. The germline gives CDR1 MNHNY, CDR2 SVGAGI (reference sequence).

The chain links TRBV19 to TRBJ1-4, with 9 positions matching TRBD1. This CDR3 spans 14 amino acids. Losses at the gene ends were 3 bases for V and 7 bases for J; bases not matched to a gene: 3. Germline CDR1 is LNHDA and CDR2 is SQIVND (reference sequence). In DNA, the CDR3 is TGTGCCAGTAGTATGGGGACAGGGCCTGAAAAACTGTTTTTT. Translated: CASSMGTGPEKLFF.

This clone turned up a few times. The chain has TRBV18 and TRBJ2-5; D remains ambiguous. CDR3 length equals 12 residues. CDR1 is KGHSH and CDR2 is LQKENI in the germline V gene. The germline V and J ends were trimmed by 0 bases and 5 bases, with 4 bases remaining between them. The CDR3 loop is CASSPPGETQYF. The CDR3 DNA reads TGTGCCAGCTCACCACCGGGGGAGACCCAGTACTTC.

This clone is medium-sized (0.01 to 0.1%). This chain uses TRBV11-2 with TRBJ1-3; D remains unclear. Germline lookup yields CDR1 SGHAT and CDR2 FQNNGV. This CDR3 comprises 15 residues. V was pared by 6 bases and J by 0 bases, with 12 bases between. CDR3 in amino acids: CASRPTNYSGNTIYF. Written as DNA, the CDR3 is TGTGCCAGCAGACCTACTAACTACTCTGGAAACACCATATATTTT.

This clone has just a few counts. The V and J genes are TRBV9 and TRBJ2-7; D is possibly TRBD1 (7 bases). The V gene lost 2 bases and the J gene lost 3 bases, with 15 bases spanning the gap. From germline, CDR1 is SGDLS and CDR2 YYNGEE. The CDR3 totals 15 residues. The CDR3, as DNA: TGTGCCAGCAGCGTTTGGACAGGCGGGGTCTACGAGCAGTACTTC. It encodes CASSVWTGGVYEQYF.

V is TRBV5-6 and J is TRBJ2-1; 8 bases align to TRBD2. Trimming removed 4 bases from V and 13 bases from J; junction bases left unmatched: 4. The CDR3 extends over 11 amino acids. Germline-derived CDR1 and CDR2 are SGHDT and YYEEEE. CDR3 residues: CASSPGGVQFF. DNA for the CDR3: TGTGCCAGCAGCCCCGGGGGGGTACAGTTCTTC.

This chain connects TRBV7-2 to TRBJ2-3; D is perhaps TRBD2 (6 bases). The CDR3 is made up of 14 amino acids. Germline V gene sequence: CDR1 SGHTA, CDR2 FQGNSA. V lost 10 bases, J lost 5 bases, and 19 bases lay in between. CDR3 in DNA: TGTGCCACTTCCGCCAGGGCGGGAATAGATACGCAGTATTTT. Protein: CATSARAGIDTQYF.

The chain couples TRBV9 to TRBJ2-3; 9 bases are shared with TRBD1. CDR1 and CDR2 from the germline V gene are SGDLS and YYNGEE. This CDR3 has 15 amino acids. J lost 6 bases, V lost 3 bases, and 8 bases had no gene match. The CDR3: CASSAHGTGTDTQYF. CDR3 coding DNA: TGTGCCAGCAGCGCCCACGGGACAGGGACTGATACGCAGTATTTT.

V usage is TRBV7-9 and J usage is TRBJ2-3; 8 bases agree with TRBD1. The V gene end was trimmed by 1 base and the J gene end by 4 bases; junction bases not matched to a gene: 13. The CDR3 is 18 residues long. In germline, CDR1 is SEHNR, CDR2 FQNEAQ (reference sequence). The CDR3 is CASSLVQLGQGASDTQYF. As DNA, the CDR3 is TGTGCCAGCAGCTTAGTTCAATTGGGGCAGGGGGCATCAGATACGCAGTATTTT.